This entry lists 30 T cell receptor beta chains sequenced from one sample in a study of blood T cell repertoires in COVID-19. Some clones are missing from TCRdb's copy, which holds only in-frame ones; the method was immunoSEQ multiplex PCR. Of 35,000 to 50,000 clones listed, about two thirds are singletons. The sample comprised peripheral blood. The receptors shown here come from a man older than 75 with acute or convalescent COVID-19.

The rearrangement uses TRBV29-1 and TRBJ2-3; TRBD2 matches at 14 bases. Germline trimming cut 1 base from V and 8 bases from J; bases unmatched to any gene: 11. The CDR3 covers 17 residues. Germline V gives CDR1 SQVTM, CDR2 ANQGSEA. CDR3 amino acids: CSVEGRLAGGPFPTQYF. The CDR3 DNA reads as TGCAGCGTTGAAGGTCGACTAGCGGGAGGGCCTTTCCCTACGCAGTATTTT.

The chain joins TRBV5-1 to TRBJ1-1; a possible D gene is TRBD1 (6 bases). V was trimmed by 3 bases and J by 4 bases, leaving 16 bases between them. The germline CDR1 and CDR2 sequences are SGHRS and YFSETQ. CDR3 length equals 15 residues. Here the CDR3 reads CASSWAGGGGTEAFF. In DNA form, the CDR3 reads TGCGCCAGCAGCTGGGCGGGGGGAGGGGGCACTGAAGCTTTCTTT.

This clone was detected only a few times. The rearrangement links TRBV4-2 to TRBJ1-1; 7 bases map to TRBD1. This CDR3 has 13 amino acids. Germline CDR1 is LGHNA and CDR2 is YNFKEQ. Trimming removed 3 bases from V and 5 bases from J; junction bases left unmatched: 3. CDR3 amino acids: CASSQTGRTEAFF. The CDR3 DNA is TGTGCCAGCAGCCAGACAGGGAGAACTGAAGCTTTCTTT.

A single count supports this clone. The chain combines TRBV7-2 with TRBJ2-7; TRBD2 agrees at 9 bases. Germline trimming cut 3 bases from V and 3 bases from J; bases unmatched to any gene: 9. The length of the CDR3 is 16 residues. Germline assignment: CDR1 SGHTA and CDR2 FQGNSA. This CDR3 reads CASSLVSGRSVYEQYF. The DNA for the CDR3 is TGTGCCAGCAGCTTGGTCAGCGGGAGGTCTGTCTACGAGCAGTACTTC.

J is TRBJ1-5 and V is TRBV6-5, with TRBD1 matching 7 bases. The CDR3 spans 15 residues. V lost 6 bases and J lost 0; bases outside the gene matches: 5. From germline, CDR1 is MNHEY and CDR2 SVGAGI. CDR3 nucleotide sequence: TGTGCCAGCAGAACCGGGACAGATAGCAATCAGCCCCAGCATTTT. Protein sequence: CASRTGTDSNQPQHF.

J is TRBJ1-1 and V is TRBV27; the D gene is possibly TRBD1 (6 bases). CDR3 size: 14 residues. CDR1 MNHEY and CDR2 SMNVEV come from the germline V gene (reference sequence). Trimming pared 5 bases from V and 2 bases from J, leaving 12 bases between. CDR3 in amino acids: CASSLDRFNTEAFF. The CDR3 nucleotides are TGTGCCAGCAGTCTAGACAGGTTTAACACTGAAGCTTTCTTT.

The genes are TRBV27 and TRBJ2-1; D remains ambiguous. Germline lookup yields CDR1 MNHEY and CDR2 SMNVEV (reference sequence). The CDR3 totals 15 residues. Trimming shortened V by 5 bases and J by 4 bases, and 15 bases separated the two germline ends. The DNA of the CDR3 is TGTGCCAGCAGTAAGGCGGCAGCAACATACAATGAGCAGTTCTTC. Its protein product is CASSKAAATYNEQFF.

The chain has TRBV11-2 and TRBJ2-7; possible D gene TRBD2, 6 bases. Looked up from germline, CDR1 is SGHAT and CDR2 is FQNNGV. This CDR3 has 14 amino acids. The V end was cut by 2 bases, the J end by 0 bases, with 8 bases between. CDR3 in amino acids: CASSLRDSSYEQYF. CDR3 nucleotides: TGTGCCAGCAGCTTAAGGGACTCCTCCTACGAGCAGTACTTC. Full variable domain (outside the CDR3, taken from reference TRBV11-2 and TRBJ2-7): EAGVAQSPRYKIIEKRQSVAFWCNPISGHATLYWYQQILGQGPKLLIQFQNNGVVDDSQLPKDRFSAERLKGVDSTLKIQPAKLEDSAVYLCASSLRDSSYEQYFGPGTRLTVT.

V is TRBV18 and J is TRBJ2-4; 12 positions match TRBD2. V dropped 3 bases and J dropped 9; count of bases not matched to a gene: 12. This CDR3 is built from 17 residues. The germline gives CDR1 KGHSH, CDR2 LQKENI. Here the CDR3 reads CASSPPWTSGEGGIQYF. The CDR3 DNA reads TGTGCCAGCTCACCTCCCTGGACTAGCGGGGAAGGCGGCATTCAGTACTTC.

This clone was observed a few times. V is TRBV10-3 and J is TRBJ1-2; D call uncertain. CDR1 is ENHRY, CDR2 SYGVKD, per germline. CDR3 length equals 17 residues. The V end was cut by 2 bases, the J end by 8 bases, with 24 bases between. CDR3 region: CAISEHAVLDRGSGYTF. In nucleotides, the CDR3 is TGTGCCATCAGTGAGCACGCGGTGTTGGACCGGGGTAGCGGCTACACCTTC.

This clone was detected a few times. The gene calls are TRBV6-6 and TRBJ1-5, with 7 bases fitting TRBD1. Germline CDR1 MNHNY, CDR2 SVGAGI (reference sequence). This CDR3 is built from 14 residues. V trimming: 4 bases; J trimming: 9 bases; junction bases outside the gene matches: 9. CDR3 bases: TGTGCCAGCAGTTCCAGACAGGGCGCTCTGCCCCAGCATTTT. Residues: CASSSRQGALPQHF.

This chain links TRBV7-9 with TRBJ1-4; no firm D call. The CDR3 totals 15 residues. CDR1 is SEHNR, CDR2 FQNEAQ, per germline (reference sequence). The V end lost 1 base, the J end lost 0 bases, and 6 bases lay between the germline ends. DNA for the CDR3: TGTGCCAGCAGCTTAGGCAGTACAACTAATGAAAAACTGTTTTTT. Protein product: CASSLGSTTNEKLFF.

The chain uses TRBV6-5 and TRBJ2-7; D is unclear. Germline-derived CDR1 and CDR2 are MNHEY and SVGAGI. The CDR3 extends over 14 amino acids. V lost 6 bases and J lost 4, with 16 bases in between. The CDR3 nucleotides are TGTGCCAGCAGGAAAGACCTGGTCGGGTACGAGCAGTACTTC. Encoded protein: CASRKDLVGYEQYF.

The chain couples TRBV30 to TRBJ1-5, with TRBD1 matching over 9 bases. The CDR3 runs to 15 residues. Per the germline V gene, CDR1 is GTSNPN and CDR2 is SVGIG (reference sequence). V gave up 0 bases and J gave up 3 bases; unmatched junction bases: 3. CDR3: CAWSVTGGDNQPQHF. For the CDR3, the DNA is TGTGCCTGGAGTGTAACAGGGGGCGACAATCAGCCCCAGCATTTT.

The chain uses TRBV2 and TRBJ1-2; D is undetermined. CDR1 SNHLY and CDR2 FYNNEI come from the germline V gene. The CDR3 extends over 13 amino acids. The V end was cut by 4 bases, the J end by 5 bases, with 11 bases between. CDR3 coding DNA: TGTGCCAGCAGTGTAGAAAGTAGTTATGGCTACACCTTC. This encodes CASSVESSYGYTF.

The CDR3 bases are TGCAGCGTTGCGCAGGGTAGGGTAACAGATACGCAGTATTTT. This codes for CSVAQGRVTDTQYF. J is TRBJ2-3 and V is TRBV29-1; a possible D gene is TRBD1 (5 bases). Germline V gene lookup returns CDR1 SQVTM and CDR2 ANQGSEA. With 4 bases removed from V and 3 bases from J, the gap between germline ends came to 14 bases. This CDR3 region has 14 residues.

There are a few counts of this clone. The V and J genes are TRBV5-6 and TRBJ1-5; 7 nucleotides align to TRBD1. Trimming at V came to 1 base and at J to 2 bases, leaving 3 bases not matched to a gene. The CDR3 totals 15 residues. Germline V gene data show CDR1 as SGHDT and CDR2 as YYEEEE. In nucleotides, the CDR3 is TGTGCCAGCAGCTTGACAGGGGCCGGCAATCAGCCCCAGCATTTT. Its protein product is CASSLTGAGNQPQHF.

This clone was seen a handful of times. The rearrangement uses TRBV18 and TRBJ2-5, with 7 positions matching TRBD1. The CDR3 spans 15 residues. V gave up 3 bases and J gave up 3 bases; unmatched junction bases: 7. The V gene's germline CDR1 is KGHSH and CDR2 LQKENI. CDR3 loop: CASSPETGWEETQYF. The CDR3 DNA reads TGTGCCAGCTCACCCGAGACAGGGTGGGAAGAGACCCAGTACTTC.

This clone was observed a few times. The rearrangement links TRBV10-2 to TRBJ2-2, with TRBD2 as a possible D gene (5 bases). Germline loops: CDR1 WSHSY, CDR2 SAAADI. The CDR3 totals 14 residues. The V gene lost 0 bases and the J gene lost 6 bases, with 8 bases spanning the gap. The CDR3, as DNA: TGCGCCAGCAGTGAGTCAGGGAGAGCCGGGGAGCTGTTTTTT. It encodes CASSESGRAGELFF.

The V gene is TRBV2, the J gene TRBJ1-1; no definite D call. Per the germline V gene, CDR1 is SNHLY and CDR2 is FYNNEI. Trimming removed 5 bases from V and 10 bases from J, with 17 bases in between. This CDR3 has 13 residues. CDR3 in amino acids: CASSKTPMGAAFF. CDR3 in DNA: TGTGCCAGCAGTAAAACCCCGATGGGAGCAGCTTTCTTT.

This clone was seen only a few times. The gene calls are TRBV11-3 and TRBJ1-1; 7 positions match TRBD1. J lost 8 bases, V lost 5 bases, and 8 bases had no gene match. CDR1 is SGHNT, CDR2 YENEEA, per germline. The CDR3 extends over 13 amino acids. The CDR3 region has the DNA TGTGCCAGCAGCCTCAGGACAGGTAACGAAGCTTTCTTT. This codes for CASSLRTGNEAFF.

The rearrangement uses TRBV5-6 and TRBJ1-1, with D tentatively TRBD1 (5 bases). Germline CDR1 and CDR2: SGHDT and YYEEEE. V was shortened by 4 bases and J by 12 bases, with 16 bases between the two germline ends. There are 12 residues in the CDR3. This chain's CDR3 is CASSGRTGVSFF. The CDR3 region has the DNA TGTGCCAGCAGCGGCCGGACGGGGGTGTCTTTCTTT.

The chain is built from TRBV6-2 or TRBV6-3 and TRBJ1-1; 8 positions agree with TRBD1. V was clipped by 6 bases and J by 0 bases; unmatched bases: 9. The V gene's germline CDR1 is MNHEY and CDR2 SVGEGT. The CDR3 is 16 amino acids. The CDR3: CASSPDRGSLNTEAFF. In DNA, the CDR3 is TGTGCCAGCAGCCCTGACAGGGGATCTCTGAACACTGAAGCTTTCTTT.

The CDR3 region has the DNA TGTGCCAGCTCACCACTGACAGCCAACACCGGGGAGCTGTTTTTT. Translated, it gives CASSPLTANTGELFF. V is TRBV18 and J is TRBJ2-2; a weak D match, TRBD1 (5 bases). The CDR3 contains 15 residues. V lost 1 base to trimming and J lost 2 bases, with 8 bases between them. Germline lookup yields CDR1 KGHSH and CDR2 LQKENI. The whole variable domain, remainder taken from reference TRBV18 and TRBJ2-2, is NAGVMQNPRHLVRRRGQEARLRCSPMKGHSHVYWYRQLPEEGLKFMVYLQKENIIDESGMPKERFSAEFPKEGPSILRIQQVVRGDSAAYFCASSPLTANTGELFFGEGSRLTVL.

The rearrangement uses TRBV6-5 and TRBJ1-5; 7 nucleotides line up with TRBD1. The V and J ends lost 10 bases and 6 bases, in that order; junction bases with no gene match: 9. This CDR3 contains 13 residues. The germline V gene has CDR1 MNHEY and CDR2 SVGAGI. CDR3 sequence: CATSPGQSQPQHF. In DNA form, the CDR3 reads TGTGCCACCTCGCCGGGACAGAGTCAGCCCCAGCATTTT.

The chain links TRBV10-2 to TRBJ1-6; weak D call: TRBD1 (5 bases). This CDR3 contains 13 residues. Per germline, CDR1 WSHSY and CDR2 SAAADI. V lost 2 bases to trimming and J lost 10 bases, with 9 bases between them. CDR3 residues: CASSESRGSPLHF. Here the CDR3 DNA reads TGCGCCAGCAGTGAGAGTAGGGGATCACCCCTCCACTTT.

This chain links TRBV30 with TRBJ1-2; maybe TRBD1 (6 bases). Per the germline V gene, CDR1 is GTSNPN and CDR2 is SVGIG (reference sequence). CDR3 size: 11 residues. Trimming cost V 2 bases and J 12 bases, with 13 bases left between them. The CDR3 nucleotides are TGTGCCTGGAGTCCGGGACACCAGAACACCTTC. Amino acids: CAWSPGHQNTF.

V is TRBV30 and J is TRBJ1-1, with 7 nucleotides matching TRBD1. V lost 2 bases to trimming and J lost 11 bases; unmatched junction nucleotides: 8. This CDR3 contains 12 residues. From germline, CDR1 is GTSNPN and CDR2 SVGIG (reference sequence). The CDR3 DNA reads TGTGCCTGGAGTCGGCAGGGGGTATTCGCTTTCTTT. Protein: CAWSRQGVFAFF.

CDR3 nucleotide sequence: TGTGCCACCAGTGATTGGGCCGTGGAGACCCAGTACTTC. Encoded protein: CATSDWAVETQYF. V is TRBV24-1 and J is TRBJ2-5; D gene unclear. CDR3 length: 13 amino acids. Trimming pared 2 bases from V and 5 bases from J, leaving 8 bases between. Germline CDR1 reads KGHDR; CDR2 reads SFDVKD.

The gene calls are TRBV4-3 and TRBJ2-1; D gene uncertain. CDR3 length: 14 residues. CDR1 is LGHNA and CDR2 is YSLEER in the germline V gene. V lost 0 bases and J lost 7, with 10 bases in between. The CDR3 DNA sequence: TGCGCCAGCAGCCAAGAATCTGTTATAAATGAGCAGTTCTTC. As protein: CASSQESVINEQFF.